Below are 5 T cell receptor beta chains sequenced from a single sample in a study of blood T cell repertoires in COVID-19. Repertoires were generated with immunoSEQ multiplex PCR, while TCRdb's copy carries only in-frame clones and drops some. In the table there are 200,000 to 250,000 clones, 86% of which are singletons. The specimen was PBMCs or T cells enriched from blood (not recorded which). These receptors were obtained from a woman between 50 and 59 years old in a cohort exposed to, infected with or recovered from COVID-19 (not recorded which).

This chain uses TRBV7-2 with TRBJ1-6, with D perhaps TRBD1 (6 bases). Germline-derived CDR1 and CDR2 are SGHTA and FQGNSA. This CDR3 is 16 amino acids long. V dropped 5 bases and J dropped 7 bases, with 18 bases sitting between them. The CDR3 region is CASSPVAQGLNSPLHF. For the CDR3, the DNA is TGTGCCAGCAGCCCAGTCGCGCAGGGGTTGAATTCACCCCTCCACTTT.

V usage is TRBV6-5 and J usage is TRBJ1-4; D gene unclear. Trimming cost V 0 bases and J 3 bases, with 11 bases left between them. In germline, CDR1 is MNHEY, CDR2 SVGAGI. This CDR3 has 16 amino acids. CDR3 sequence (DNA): TGTGCCAGCAGTTACTCTTATCTGCAGTCTAATGAAAAACTGTTTTTT. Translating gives CASSYSYLQSNEKLFF.

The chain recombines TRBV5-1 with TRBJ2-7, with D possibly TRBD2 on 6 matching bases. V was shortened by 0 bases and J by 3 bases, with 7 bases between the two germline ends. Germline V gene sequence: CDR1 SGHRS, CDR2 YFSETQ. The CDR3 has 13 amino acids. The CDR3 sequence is CASSLVGSYEQYF. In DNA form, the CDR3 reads TGCGCCAGCAGCTTGGTCGGGAGCTACGAGCAGTACTTC.

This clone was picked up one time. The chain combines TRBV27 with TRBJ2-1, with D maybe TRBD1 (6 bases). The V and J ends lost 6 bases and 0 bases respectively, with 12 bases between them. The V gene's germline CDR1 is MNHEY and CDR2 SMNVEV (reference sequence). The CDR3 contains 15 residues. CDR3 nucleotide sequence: TGTGCCAGCAGGCCGGACAGAGGCTCCTACAATGAGCAGTTCTTC. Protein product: CASRPDRGSYNEQFF.

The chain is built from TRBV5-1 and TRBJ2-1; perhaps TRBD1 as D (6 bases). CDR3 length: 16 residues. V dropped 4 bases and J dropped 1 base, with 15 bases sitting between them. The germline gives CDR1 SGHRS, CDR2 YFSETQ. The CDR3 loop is CASSPQGQISYNEQFF. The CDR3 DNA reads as TGCGCCAGCAGCCCCCAAGGACAGATTTCCTACAATGAGCAGTTCTTC.